These 24 T cell receptor beta chains share one sample of origin, sequenced in a study of T-cell memory formation after mild COVID-19. MiXCR was run by TCRdb on the 5' RACE reads, yielding one entry per CDR3 protein. Of hundreds of thousands of distinct CDR3 sequences listed, 25% to 30% are singletons. The sample was PBMCs or a T cell subset sorted from them (not recorded which). These receptors came from an adult woman who had mild COVID-19 (a few samples of this study predate the infection). Cell type and time point are not known.

This clonotype appeared a few times. The V gene is TRBV12-5, the J gene TRBJ2-1; no firm D call. This CDR3 spans 13 amino acids. Germline-derived CDR1 and CDR2 are LGHNT and FRNRAP. V was shortened by 7 bases and J by 1 base, with 8 bases between the two germline ends. The CDR3 protein is CASESGSYNEQFF. DNA of the CDR3: TGTGCTAGTGAGAGTGGGTCCTACAATGAGCAGTTCTTC. The complete variable domain, with remaining parts taken from reference TRBV12-5 and TRBJ2-1, reads DARVTQTPRHKVTEMGQEVTMRCQPILGHNTVFWYRQTMMQGLELLAYFRNRAPLDDSGMPKDRFSAEMPDATLATLKIQPSEPRDSAVYFCASESGSYNEQFFGPGTRLTVL.

The V call is TRBV25-1, the J call TRBJ1-1, with D possibly being TRBD1 (5 bases). CDR3 size: 14 residues. Germline V lookup: CDR1 MGHDK, CDR2 SYGVNS. V was pared by 3 bases and J by 2 bases, with 10 bases between. The CDR3 nucleotides read TGTGCCAGCAGTGATGTGACAGCTAACACTGAAGCTTTCTTT. Protein sequence: CASSDVTANTEAFF.

The J gene is TRBJ2-3, the V gene TRBV10-3; 13 nucleotides match TRBD2. This CDR3 is built from 20 residues. CDR1 is ENHRY, CDR2 SYGVKD, per germline. V shed 3 bases, J shed 1 base, and the junction held 13 bases outside the gene matches. The CDR3 bases are TGTGCCATCAGTGATATCGGACTAGCGGGAGTGGCTGGGCGCACAGATACGCAGTATTTT. It translates to CAISDIGLAGVAGRTDTQYF.

The table lists this clonotype with a few counts. This chain links TRBV12-3 or TRBV12-4 with TRBJ1-1, with D maybe TRBD1 (5 bases). Trimming took 5 bases from V and 10 from J, leaving 20 bases between them. The CDR3 contains 14 residues. The CDR3, as DNA: TGTGCCAGCAGTACCACCGGGACCTCGTACGGAGCTTTCTTT. It codes for CASSTTGTSYGAFF.

The CDR3 coding sequence is TGCGCCAGCCGGGTCTATGGCGGGGGGCCAGAGGAGACCCAGTACTTC. It encodes CASRVYGGGPEETQYF. The J gene is TRBJ2-5, the V gene TRBV5-1; 8 nucleotides agree with TRBD2. Per germline, CDR1 SGHRS and CDR2 YFSETQ. CDR3 length equals 16 residues. V gave up 7 bases and J gave up 5 bases; unmatched junction bases: 16.

This rearrangement joins TRBV15 to TRBJ2-2; tentative D call: TRBD2 (7 bases). The V end was cut by 1 base, the J end by 5 bases, with 11 bases between. Germline assignment: CDR1 LNHNV and CDR2 YYDKDF (reference sequence). There are 15 residues in the CDR3. The CDR3 region is CATSRVGGATGELFF. CDR3 DNA sequence: TGTGCCACCAGCAGAGTAGGGGGGGCGACCGGGGAGCTGTTTTTT.

The chain employs TRBV29-1 and TRBJ2-7; 13 positions match TRBD2. J gave up 2 bases and V 4 bases, and 8 bases lay outside the gene matches. The germline gives CDR1 SQVTM, CDR2 ANQGSEA. The CDR3 loop spans 16 amino acids. The CDR3 sequence is CSVVGTSGEPTYEQYF. CDR3 coding DNA: TGCAGCGTTGTTGGGACTAGCGGGGAACCAACCTACGAGCAGTACTTC.

This clonotype was counted a few times. V and J are TRBV7-3 and TRBJ2-3; 11 bases fit TRBD2. The germline V gene encodes CDR1 SGHTA and CDR2 FQGTGA. The CDR3 loop spans 16 amino acids. V lost 5 bases, J lost 0 bases, and 4 bases stayed unmatched. CDR3 loop: CASSQGTSGSTDTQYF. The CDR3 region has the DNA TGTGCCAGCAGCCAGGGGACTAGCGGAAGCACAGATACGCAGTATTTT.

The chain combines TRBV5-5 with TRBJ2-3; maybe TRBD2 (5 bases). V lost 4 bases to trimming and J lost 5 bases, with 11 bases between them. This CDR3 has 13 residues. Germline-derived CDR1 and CDR2 are SGHKS and YYEKEE (reference sequence). CDR3 bases: TGTGCCAGCAGCGGACTCTGGGAAGATACGCAGTATTTT. Protein product: CASSGLWEDTQYF.

This chain connects TRBV9 to TRBJ2-7; 11 nucleotides align to TRBD2. V shed 0 bases, J shed 4 bases, and the junction held 3 bases outside the gene matches. The germline V gene encodes CDR1 SGDLS and CDR2 YYNGEE. This CDR3 region has 15 residues. The CDR3 spells CASSVGTSGRYEQYF. The DNA of the CDR3 is TGTGCCAGCAGCGTAGGTACTAGCGGGAGATACGAGCAGTACTTC.

This chain joins TRBV12-3 or TRBV12-4 and TRBJ1-1; D gene unclear. This CDR3 spans 14 amino acids. Trimming took off 10 bases at V and 1 base at J, with 16 bases between the two ends. As DNA, the CDR3 is TGTGCCACCTCCTTTGGCGCGGGGAACACTGAAGCTTTCTTT. It yields the protein CATSFGAGNTEAFF.

A few counts support this clonotype. The J gene is TRBJ2-2, the V gene TRBV24-1; 10 bases line up with TRBD1. Germline V lookup: CDR1 KGHDR, CDR2 SFDVKD. The J segment lost 4 bases and the V segment lost 2 bases, leaving 9 bases of the junction unmatched. There are 18 residues in the CDR3. The CDR3 reads CATSDSGGDRGVTGELFF. For the CDR3, the DNA is TGTGCCACCAGTGATTCGGGAGGGGACAGGGGAGTCACCGGGGAGCTGTTTTTT.

The V and J genes are TRBV6-2 or TRBV6-3 and TRBJ1-1; perhaps TRBD1 as D (5 bases). Per germline, CDR1 MNHEY and CDR2 SVGEGT. Trimming cost V 2 bases and J 0 bases, with 13 bases left between them. The CDR3 has 16 amino acids. CDR3 sequence reads: CASSYGSRGLNTEAFF. The CDR3 region has the DNA TGTGCCAGCAGTTACGGATCGAGGGGCCTGAACACTGAAGCTTTCTTT.

This chain joins TRBV19 and TRBJ2-5, with TRBD2 matching 11 bases. V was clipped by 4 bases and J by 0 bases; unmatched bases: 4. The CDR3 runs 16 residues. In germline, CDR1 is LNHDA, CDR2 SQIVND (reference sequence). This CDR3 is CASSRLAGSYQETQYF. CDR3 nucleotide sequence: TGTGCCAGTAGTAGACTAGCGGGGTCGTACCAAGAGACCCAGTACTTC.

This clonotype was picked up many times. As DNA, the CDR3 is TGCAGTGCTTTCCTCCGGGACAGAGGCTACGAGCAGTACTTC. Encoded protein: CSAFLRDRGYEQYF. The genes are TRBV20-1 and TRBJ2-7; 7 bases line up with TRBD1. V dropped 5 bases and J dropped 3; count of bases not matched to a gene: 10. The CDR3 has 14 amino acids. Germline CDR1 reads DFQATT; CDR2 reads SNEGSKA (reference sequence).

V and J are TRBV12-3 or TRBV12-4 and TRBJ2-7, with 8 positions matching TRBD2. The CDR3 spans 13 residues. After removal of 5 bases from V and 6 bases from J, the junction contained 6 bases not matched to a gene. For the CDR3, the DNA is TGTGCCAGCAGTAAGCGGGAGATGGGCGAGCAGTACTTC. Residues: CASSKREMGEQYF.

The chain employs TRBV5-1 and TRBJ2-1, with TRBD1 matching 7 bases. J lost 7 bases, V lost 2 bases, and 9 bases had no gene match. Germline loops: CDR1 SGHRS, CDR2 YFSETQ. The CDR3 contains 15 residues. The chain's CDR3 is CASSFLGQGVNEQFF. The CDR3 DNA reads as TGCGCCAGCAGCTTTCTTGGGCAGGGGGTAAATGAGCAGTTCTTC.

This clonotype appeared once. One end of the junction fails to match germline, which may point to a read error. The genes are TRBV7-3 and TRBJ2-7; 7 bases line up with TRBD1. In germline, CDR1 is SGHTA, CDR2 FQGTGA. The CDR3 has 14 residues. DNA for the CDR3: TGTGCCAGCAGCTTATCCCCAGAGAGGGGGCCGGCTGTTTTC. This translates into CASSLSPERGPAVF.

The rearrangement uses TRBV5-5 and TRBJ2-2; D might be TRBD2 (6 bases). The CDR3 has 16 amino acids. CDR1 is SGHKS and CDR2 is YYEKEE in the germline V gene (reference sequence). V lost 0 bases to trimming and J lost 8 bases, with 17 bases between them. This CDR3 reads CASSLEVWTTGGELFF. The CDR3, as DNA: TGTGCCAGCAGCTTGGAAGTGTGGACTACCGGGGGGGAGCTGTTTTTT.

This clonotype occurred a few times. The chain links TRBV24-1 to TRBJ2-1, with 9 nucleotides matching TRBD1. This CDR3 has 15 amino acids. V shed 4 bases, J shed 6 bases, and the junction held 6 bases outside the gene matches. Germline CDR1 and CDR2: KGHDR and SFDVKD. The CDR3, as DNA: TGTGCCACCAGTGAGCGGGACAGGGTGGGCAATGAGCAGTTCTTC. As protein: CATSERDRVGNEQFF.

The rearrangement uses TRBV7-2 and TRBJ2-1, with 7 nucleotides matching TRBD2. The CDR3 is 15 residues long. V was clipped by 0 bases and J by 2 bases; unmatched bases: 1. Germline CDR1 reads SGHTA; CDR2 reads FQGNSA. This CDR3 is CASSLAGRAYNEQFF. The DNA for the CDR3 is TGTGCCAGCAGCTTAGCGGGGAGGGCCTACAATGAGCAGTTCTTC.

This clonotype was recorded a few times. V usage is TRBV7-8 and J usage is TRBJ1-1, with D perhaps TRBD1 (6 bases). Germline V lookup: CDR1 SGHVS, CDR2 FQNEAQ. V shed 1 base and J shed 4 bases, with 10 bases lying between them. There are 14 residues in the CDR3. This chain's CDR3 is CASSLGAGVTEAFF. As DNA, the CDR3 is TGTGCCAGCAGCTTAGGAGCAGGGGTCACTGAAGCTTTCTTT.

This clonotype was seen a handful of times. The rearrangement uses TRBV12-3 or TRBV12-4 and TRBJ2-5; 9 bases are shared with TRBD1. This CDR3 has 15 residues. J lost 5 bases, V lost 6 bases, and 10 bases had no gene match. The CDR3: CASSLGQGGMETQYF. CDR3 bases: TGTGCCAGCAGCCTGGGACAGGGAGGCATGGAGACCCAGTACTTC.

This clonotype occurred many times. This rearrangement joins TRBV5-5 to TRBJ2-3; D ambiguous. The V end lost 1 base, the J end lost 1 base, and 4 bases lay between the germline ends. Germline loops: CDR1 SGHKS, CDR2 YYEKEE (reference sequence). The CDR3 contains 13 residues. The CDR3, as DNA: TGTGCCAGCAGCTTGCGGGGCACAGATACGCAGTATTTT. It translates to CASSLRGTDTQYF.